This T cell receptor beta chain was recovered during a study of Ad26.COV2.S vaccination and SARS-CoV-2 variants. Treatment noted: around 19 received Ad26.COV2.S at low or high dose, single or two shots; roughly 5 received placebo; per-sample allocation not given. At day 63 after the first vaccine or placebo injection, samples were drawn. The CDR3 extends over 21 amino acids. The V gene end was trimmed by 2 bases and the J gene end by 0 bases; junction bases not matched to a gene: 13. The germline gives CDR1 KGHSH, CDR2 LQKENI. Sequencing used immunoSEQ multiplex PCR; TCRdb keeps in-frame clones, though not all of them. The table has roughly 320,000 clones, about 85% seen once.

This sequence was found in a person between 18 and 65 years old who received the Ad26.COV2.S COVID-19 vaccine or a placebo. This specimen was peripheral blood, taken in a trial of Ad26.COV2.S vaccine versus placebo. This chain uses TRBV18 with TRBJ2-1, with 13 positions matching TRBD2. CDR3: CASSPALLAGGPVSSYNEQFF. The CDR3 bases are TGTGCCAGCTCACCAGCTTTACTAGCGGGGGGGCCTGTCAGCTCCTACAATGAGCAGTTCTTC.